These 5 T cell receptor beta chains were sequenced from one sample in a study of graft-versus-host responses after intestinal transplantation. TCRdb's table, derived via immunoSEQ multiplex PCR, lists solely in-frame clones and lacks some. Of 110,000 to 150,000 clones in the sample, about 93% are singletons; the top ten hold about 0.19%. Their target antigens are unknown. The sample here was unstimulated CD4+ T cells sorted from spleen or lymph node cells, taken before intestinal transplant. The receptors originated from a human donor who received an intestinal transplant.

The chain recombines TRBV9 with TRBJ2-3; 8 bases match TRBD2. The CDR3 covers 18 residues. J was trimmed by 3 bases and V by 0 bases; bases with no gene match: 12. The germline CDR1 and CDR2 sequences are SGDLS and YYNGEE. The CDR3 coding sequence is TGTGCCAGCAGCGTAGAAAGTGGCGGGAGGTTAGGGACAGATACGCAGTATTTT. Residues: CASSVESGGRLGTDTQYF.

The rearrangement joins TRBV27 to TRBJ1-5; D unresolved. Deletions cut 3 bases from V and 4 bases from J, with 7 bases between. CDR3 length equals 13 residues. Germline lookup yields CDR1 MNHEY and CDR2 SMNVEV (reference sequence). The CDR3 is CASSFRTNQPQHF. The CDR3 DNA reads TGTGCCAGCAGTTTCCGGACTAATCAGCCCCAGCATTTT.

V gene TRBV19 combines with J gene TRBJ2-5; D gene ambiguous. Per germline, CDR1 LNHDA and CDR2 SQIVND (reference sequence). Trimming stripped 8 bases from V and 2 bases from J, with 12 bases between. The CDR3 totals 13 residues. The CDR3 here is CASRSTPQETQYF. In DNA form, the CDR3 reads TGTGCCAGTCGAAGTACTCCTCAAGAGACCCAGTACTTC. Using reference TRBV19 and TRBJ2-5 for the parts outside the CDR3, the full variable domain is DGGITQSPKYLFRKEGQNVTLSCEQNLNHDAMYWYRQDPGQGLRLIYYSQIVNDFQKGDIAEGYSVSREKKESFPLTVTSAQKNPTAFYLCASRSTPQETQYFGPGTRLLVL.

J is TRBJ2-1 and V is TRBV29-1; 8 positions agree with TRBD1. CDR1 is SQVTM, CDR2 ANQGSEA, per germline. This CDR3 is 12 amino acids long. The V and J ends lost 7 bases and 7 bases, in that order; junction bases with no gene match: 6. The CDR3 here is CSASDRVNEQFF. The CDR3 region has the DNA TGCAGCGCTTCGGACAGGGTAAATGAGCAGTTCTTC.

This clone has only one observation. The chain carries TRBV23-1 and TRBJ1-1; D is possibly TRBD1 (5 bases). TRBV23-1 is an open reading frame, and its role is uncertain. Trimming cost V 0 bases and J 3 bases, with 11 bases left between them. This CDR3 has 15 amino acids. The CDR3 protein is CASSQSLGGDTEAFF. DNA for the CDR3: TGCGCCAGCAGTCAATCGCTCGGAGGGGACACTGAAGCTTTCTTT.